This is a list of T cell receptor beta chains from one sample in a study of circulating and synovial CD4+ cells in juvenile arthritis. The data were produced by immunoSEQ multiplex PCR, yet TCRdb's version contains in-frame clones alone and is incomplete. The table has about 32,000 clones, more than 90% seen once. The specimen was CD4+ T cells from blood. The receptors here all came from a human donor with juvenile idiopathic arthritis. The CDR3 runs from the conserved cysteine through the conserved F or W. Fields, in order: CDR3 length, V gene, D gene, clone size, J gene, CDR3 DNA, CDR3 protein. The D gene is left open where the match is weak. The size entry is marked missing in some rows and otherwise reads once, few, many or a size class.

14	TRBV5-4	TRBD1	once	TRBJ2-1	TGTGCCAGCAGCGGGACAGGACAGGGGGCAAGCCAGTTCTTC	CASSGTGQGASQFF
16	TRBV19	TRBD2	-	TRBJ2-5	TGTGCCAGTAGTATAGATCTTGCGGGGGGCCGAGAGACCCAGTACTTC	CASSIDLAGGRETQYF
15	TRBV10-2	TRBD1	-	TRBJ1-2	TGCGCCAGCAGATCTTCGGACAGGGGGTTGTATGGCTACACCTTC	CASRSSDRGLYGYTF
17	TRBV4-1	TRBD2	-	TRBJ2-7	TGCGCCAGCAGCCAAGAGGTAGCGGGGTTTTTTTCCTACGAGCAGTACTTC	CASSQEVAGFFSYEQYF
15	TRBV28	TRBD1	-	TRBJ1-2	TGTGCCAGCAGTCCGGGGACAGGGCCTAACTATGGCTACACCTTC	CASSPGTGPNYGYTF
17	TRBV9	TRBD1	-	TRBJ2-7	TGTGCCAGCAGCGTAGCCCCTAGGTCCCAGGGGGTTTACGAGCAGTACTTC	CASSVAPRSQGVYEQYF
14	TRBV10-2	TRBD1	-	TRBJ2-4	TGCGCCAGTAAACCGGGACAGGGGCCGAACATTCAGTACTTC	CASKPGQGPNIQYF
15	TRBV28	TRBD2	-	TRBJ2-3	TGTGCCAGCAGTCCGGGGGGGACTAGCACAGATACGCAGTATTTT	CASSPGGTSTDTQYF
15	TRBV10-3	-	-	TRBJ2-1	TGTGCCATCAGTGAGGGACTAAATCCTTTTGTTGAGCAGTTCTTC	CAISEGLNPFVEQFF
14	TRBV18	TRBD2	-	TRBJ2-5	TGTGCCAGCTCACCCTCGGGAGGGGTTGAGACCCAGTACTTC	CASSPSGGVETQYF
14	TRBV2	TRBD2	-	TRBJ2-7	TGTGCCAGCAGGGAAGCGGGGCGCTCCTACGAGCAGTACTTC	CASREAGRSYEQYF
13	TRBV2	-	-	TRBJ1-1	TGTGCCAGCACCTTCCAACAGGGACGTGGGGCTTTCTTT	CASTFQQGRGAFF
17	TRBV4-3	-	-	TRBJ2-7	TGCGCCAGCAGCCAGGAGCGCGGTCACAGGGCAAACTACGAGCAGTACTTC	CASSQERGHRANYEQYF
15	TRBV30	-	-	TRBJ2-5	TGTGCCTGGAGTGTGAGGGGAGCGCAGGGGGAGACCCAGTACTTC	CAWSVRGAQGETQYF
14	TRBV6-5	TRBD2	-	TRBJ2-5	TGTGCCAGCAAACAGCGGGAGGGCGGGGAGACCCAGTACTTC	CASKQREGGETQYF
15	TRBV30	TRBD2	-	TRBJ2-6	TGTGCCTGGAGTGTCGGGGGGTACGGGGCCAACGTCCTGACTTTC	CAWSVGGYGANVLTF
16	TRBV27	-	-	TRBJ2-3	TGTGCCAGCAGTTTATGGACTGGATCTAGCACAGATACGCAGTATTTT	CASSLWTGSSTDTQYF
17	TRBV10-1	TRBD2	-	TRBJ2-1	TGCGCCAGCAGTGATTTAAGCGGGACGAGCTCCTACAATGAGCAGTTCTTC	CASSDLSGTSSYNEQFF
11	TRBV11-2	-	-	TRBJ1-2	TGTGCCAGCAGCTCCGGGGGGGGCTACACCTTC	CASSSGGGYTF
12	TRBV10-3	-	-	TRBJ2-3	TGTGCCATCAGTGACCTCACAGATACGCAGTATTTT	CAISDLTDTQYF
17	TRBV18	TRBD1	-	TRBJ1-5	TGTGCCAGCTCTCGTAGTCCGGGACAGGGCGCCAATCAGCCCCAGCATTTT	CASSRSPGQGANQPQHF
14	TRBV7-6	-	-	TRBJ2-5	TGTGCCAGCAGCTTAAGGCAGGCCAAAGAGACCCAGTACTTC	CASSLRQAKETQYF
12	TRBV2	-	-	TRBJ1-1	TGTGCCAGCAGGAGCCTGGTCCTTGAAGCTTTCTTT	CASRSLVLEAFF
16	TRBV5-4	-	-	TRBJ1-2	TGTGCCAGCAGCACATGGTCCAGGGTGGGGCCCTATGGCTACACCTTC	CASSTWSRVGPYGYTF
16	TRBV12-5	TRBD1	-	TRBJ1-2	TGTGCTAGTGGTTTGGTACAGGGACAGACTAACTATGGCTACACCTTC	CASGLVQGQTNYGYTF
14	TRBV27	-	-	TRBJ1-6	TGTGCCAGCAGTTTCGGCAGGGTCAATTCACCCCTCCACTTT	CASSFGRVNSPLHF
14	TRBV2	TRBD2	once	TRBJ2-3	TGTGCCAGCAGTGACGGAGGGACTAGCGGGAGGGCAAGTTTT	CASSDGGTSGRASF
17	TRBV5-1	-	-	TRBJ1-3	TGCGCCAGCAGCTTGGAGGGGGTCGGACTCTCTGGAAACACCATATATTTT	CASSLEGVGLSGNTIYF
13	TRBV18	TRBD1	-	TRBJ1-1	TGTGCCAGCTCACCGCCGGGGACAGGGGAAGCTTTCTTT	CASSPPGTGEAFF
20	TRBV2	TRBD2	-	TRBJ2-3	TGTGCCAGCAGTGGAGGAGAACTAGCGGGAGTTGGGGGTTTCACAGATACGCAGTATTTT	CASSGGELAGVGGFTDTQYF
14	TRBV7-9	TRBD1	-	TRBJ1-2	TGTGCCAGCAGCTTAAGGGCACAGGGGAATGGCTACACCTTC	CASSLRAQGNGYTF
16	TRBV12-5	TRBD1	-	TRBJ1-1	TGTGCTAGTGGTCTACGGACAGGGGGCACGAACACTGAAGCTTTCTTT	CASGLRTGGTNTEAFF
14	TRBV6-1	-	once	TRBJ1-5	TGTGCCACCAACCCGAACTATAGCAATCAGCCCCAGCATTTT	CATNPNYSNQPQHF
13	TRBV4-3	-	-	TRBJ2-7	TGCGCCAGCAGCCACGGAAACAGGGCCGAGCAGTACTTC	CASSHGNRAEQYF
14	TRBV9	TRBD1	-	TRBJ1-2	TGTGCCAGCAGCCCCCGGACAGGGGAAGCTGGCTACACCTTC	CASSPRTGEAGYTF
12	TRBV5-1	-	once	TRBJ2-7	TGCGCCAGCAGCTTGCCGGGATACGAGCAGTACTTC	CASSLPGYEQYF
15	TRBV7-3	TRBD1	-	TRBJ1-2	TGTGCCAGCAGCTTTGGGGGGACAGGGGAAATAGGCTACACCTTC	CASSFGGTGEIGYTF
13	TRBV7-9	-	-	TRBJ2-7	TGTGCCAGCAGCTTGAGTAGCTCCTACGAGCAGTACTTC	CASSLSSSYEQYF
14	TRBV11-1	TRBD1	-	TRBJ2-7	TGTGCCAGCAGCTTGTGGGACAGAACCTACGAGCAGTACTTC	CASSLWDRTYEQYF
16	TRBV18	TRBD1	-	TRBJ1-2	TGTGCCAGCTCCCCTGGGGACAGGGTAGTGAACTATGGCTACACCTTC	CASSPGDRVVNYGYTF
12	TRBV13	-	-	TRBJ1-1	TGTGCCAGCAGCTTAGATGGACAAAGAGCTTTCTTT	CASSLDGQRAFF
17	TRBV27	-	-	TRBJ1-1	TGTGCCAGCAGTTTGTCGCGCTCCCCCCCTTTGAACACTGAAGCTTTCTTT	CASSLSRSPPLNTEAFF
16	TRBV2	TRBD2	-	TRBJ2-1	TGTGCCAGCAGACCCTCCAGCGGGGCATCCTACAATGAGCAGTTCTTC	CASRPSSGASYNEQFF
15	TRBV7-8	TRBD2	-	TRBJ2-1	TGTGCCAGCAGCTTAGCCGGGACTAGCGCAAATGAGCAGTTCTTC	CASSLAGTSANEQFF
15	TRBV19	-	-	TRBJ2-3	TGTGCCAGTAGTATCGCAGGGAGGCAGGCAGATACGCAGTATTTT	CASSIAGRQADTQYF
16	TRBV6-6	-	-	TRBJ1-3	TGTGCCAGCAATCCGGTGCAGGGAAGATCCGGAAACACCATATATTTT	CASNPVQGRSGNTIYF
14	TRBV30	-	-	TRBJ2-7	TGTGCCTGGAGTTTAGGGGGTTTTTCCTACGAGCAGTACTTC	CAWSLGGFSYEQYF
15	TRBV18	-	-	TRBJ2-1	TGTGCCAGCTCACCGTCAACCCCCAGCAGCGATGAGCAGTTCTTC	CASSPSTPSSDEQFF
14	TRBV6-5	-	-	TRBJ2-7	TGTGCCAGCACCGCCGGGTCGACGAGCTACGAGCAGTACTTC	CASTAGSTSYEQYF
13	TRBV6-1	-	-	TRBJ1-2	TGTGCCAGCAGTGAATCCCCAGGCTATGGCTACACCTTC	CASSESPGYGYTF
15	TRBV19	TRBD2	-	TRBJ2-7	TGTGCCAGTAGTCTGGACGGGGGGTTTGGGTACGAGCAGTACTTC	CASSLDGGFGYEQYF
15	TRBV5-4	-	-	TRBJ2-5	TGTGCCAGCAGCCTCGGCAAGGACTCGAAAGAGACCCAGTACTTC	CASSLGKDSKETQYF
14	TRBV5-4	-	-	TRBJ1-2	TGTGCCAGCAGCTTGGGGCAGGGGCCTGACGGCTACACCTTC	CASSLGQGPDGYTF